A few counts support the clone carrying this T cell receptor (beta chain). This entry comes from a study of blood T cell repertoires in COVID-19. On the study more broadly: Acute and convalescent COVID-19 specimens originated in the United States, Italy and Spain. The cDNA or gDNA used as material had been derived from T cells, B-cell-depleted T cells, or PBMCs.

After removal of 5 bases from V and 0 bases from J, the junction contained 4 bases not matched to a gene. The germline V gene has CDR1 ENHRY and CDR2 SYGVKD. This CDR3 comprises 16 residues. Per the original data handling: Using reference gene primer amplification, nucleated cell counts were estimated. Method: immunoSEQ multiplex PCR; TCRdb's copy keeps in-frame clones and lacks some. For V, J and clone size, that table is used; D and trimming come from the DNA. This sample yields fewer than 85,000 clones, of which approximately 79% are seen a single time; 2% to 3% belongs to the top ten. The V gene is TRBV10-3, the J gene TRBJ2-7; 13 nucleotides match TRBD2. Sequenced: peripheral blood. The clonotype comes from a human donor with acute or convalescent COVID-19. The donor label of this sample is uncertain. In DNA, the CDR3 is TGTGCCATCAGTCCCCGGACTAGCGGGAGCTCCTACGAGCAGTACTTC. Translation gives CAISPRTSGSSYEQYF.